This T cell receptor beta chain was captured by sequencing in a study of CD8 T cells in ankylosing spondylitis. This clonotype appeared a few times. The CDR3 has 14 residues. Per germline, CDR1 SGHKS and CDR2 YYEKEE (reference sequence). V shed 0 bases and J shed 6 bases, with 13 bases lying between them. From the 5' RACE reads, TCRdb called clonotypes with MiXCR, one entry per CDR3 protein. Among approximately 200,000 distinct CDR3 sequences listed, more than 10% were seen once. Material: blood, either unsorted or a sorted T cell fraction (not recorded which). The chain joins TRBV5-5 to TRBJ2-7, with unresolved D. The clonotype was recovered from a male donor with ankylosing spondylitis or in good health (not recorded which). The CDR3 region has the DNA TGTGCCAGCAGCTTGGTTTCGGCCCCCCTCGAGCAGTACTTC. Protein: CASSLVSAPLEQYF.